Sequencing of this T cell receptor (beta chain) was carried out in a study of blood T cells in healthy people across ages. Primed by a sample-barcoded 5' primer and a J-beta primer mix, a second PCR proceeded for 7 to 11 cycles. A template-switch adaptor containing 12 random nucleotides labeled each cDNA molecule. TCRdb passed the 5' RACE reads through MiXCR, listing each CDR3 protein once. The sample includes about a million distinct CDR3 sequences, roughly 52% of them seen just once. This clonotype was counted only a few times. What it binds is unknown. The CDR3 is 14 residues long. Per the germline V gene, CDR1 is MDHEN and CDR2 is SYDVKM. Study-wide findings and caveats: Aged donors had fewer naive CD4+ cells and lower diversity than long-lived donors.

This TCR derives from a man younger than 45 in good health. Sequences were obtained from blood. This chain uses TRBV28 with TRBJ2-4; 7 bases line up with TRBD1. The DNA end favors TRBJ2-7, so the J call may be wrong. The CDR3 spells CASSFPPGGYEQYF. The CDR3 region has the DNA TGTGCCAGCAGTTTCCCGCCAGGGGGCTACGAGCAGTACTTC.